This T cell receptor beta chain was documented in a study of blood T cell repertoires in COVID-19. The wider study: Sources were T cells, B-cell-depleted T cells, or PBMCs; the material itself was cDNA or gDNA.

Germline assignment: CDR1 MNHEY and CDR2 SMNVEV (reference sequence). V shed 6 bases and J 1 base; nucleotides not matched to a gene: 6. The CDR3 is 15 residues long. Here immunoSEQ multiplex PCR was the method, and the copy in TCRdb shows in-frame clones only, minus some. The sample lists fewer than 180,000 clones, around 85% seen once, with roughly 3.5% in the top ten. This TCR was recovered from a man in his 70s with acute or convalescent COVID-19. The chain employs TRBV27 and TRBJ2-7; 10 nucleotides agree with TRBD2. The source material was peripheral blood. The CDR3 coding sequence is TGTGCCAGCAGCCCTAGCGGGAGTTCTTCCTACGAGCAGTACTTC. This encodes CASSPSGSSSYEQYF.